The T cell receptor (beta chain) described here comes from a study of T cell responses to AZD1222 COVID-19 vaccine. Second-dose schedules of about 4 or about 12 weeks were combined. This CDR3 comprises 17 residues. V was shortened by 3 bases and J by 7 bases, with 20 bases between the two germline ends. Germline V gives CDR1 SGHRS, CDR2 YFSETQ. Note on this clone: Its antigen is undetermined.

Profiled with immunoSEQ multiplex PCR; TCRdb holds only in-frame clones, not every one. The sample contains 90,000 to 130,000 clones, about 95% of which appear only once. Study-wide results and limits: Epitopes outside B.1.351 and B.1.1.7 mutated regions reportedly drew nearly half of spike TCRs.

The material was peripheral blood, obtained 28 days after the second AZD1222 dose. This TCR was recovered from an adult who received the AZD1222 COVID-19 vaccine. The genes are TRBV5-1 and TRBJ1-6; weak D call: TRBD1 (6 bases). The CDR3 sequence is CASSSGQLSRRNSPLHF. The CDR3, as DNA: TGCGCCAGCAGCTCGGGACAACTCAGCCGCAGAAATTCACCCCTCCACTTT.